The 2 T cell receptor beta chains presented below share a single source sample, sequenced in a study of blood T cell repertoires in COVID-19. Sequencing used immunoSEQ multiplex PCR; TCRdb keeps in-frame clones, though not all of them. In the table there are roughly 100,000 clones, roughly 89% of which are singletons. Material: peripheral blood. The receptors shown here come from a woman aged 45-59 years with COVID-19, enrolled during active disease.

The CDR3 sequence is CASSLEAGGGNEQFF. The CDR3 bases are TGTGCCAGCAGCTTGGAGGCAGGGGGCGGGAATGAGCAGTTCTTC. The genes are TRBV5-5 and TRBJ2-1; 8 bases line up with TRBD1. Trimming took 0 bases from V and 7 from J; bases not matched to a gene: 6. The CDR3 has 15 amino acids. Germline-derived CDR1 and CDR2 are SGHKS and YYEKEE (reference sequence).

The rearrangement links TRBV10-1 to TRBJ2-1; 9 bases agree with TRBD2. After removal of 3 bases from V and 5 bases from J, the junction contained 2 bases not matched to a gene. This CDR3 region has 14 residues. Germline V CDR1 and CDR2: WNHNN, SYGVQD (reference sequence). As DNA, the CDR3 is TGCGCCAGCAGTGACAAGCGGGGGGACAATGAGCAGTTCTTC. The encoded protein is CASSDKRGDNEQFF.